Below are 31 T cell receptor beta chains sequenced from a single sample in a study of T-cell memory formation after mild COVID-19. Via MiXCR, TCRdb re-called the 5' RACE reads, giving one row per CDR3 protein. The table shows 120,000 to 150,000 distinct CDR3 sequences, with about 19% occurring only once. The specimen was PBMCs or a T cell subset sorted from them (not recorded which). Receptors originate from an adult woman who had mild COVID-19 (a few samples of this study predate the infection). Cell type and time point are not known.

J is TRBJ2-7 and V is TRBV9, with a weak D call TRBD1 (5 bases). The V end lost 4 bases, the J end lost 0 bases, and 14 bases lay between the germline ends. The CDR3 contains 15 residues. Germline values: CDR1 SGDLS, CDR2 YYNGEE. CDR3 loop: CASSRGRDPSYEQYF. The CDR3 DNA is TGTGCCAGCAGCAGGGGCCGCGACCCCTCCTACGAGCAGTACTTC.

This clonotype was counted only a few times. V is TRBV20-1 and J is TRBJ2-2; D perhaps matches TRBD1 (6 bases). This CDR3 is 14 amino acids long. V shed 6 bases and J shed 3 bases, with 14 bases lying between them. Germline assignment: CDR1 DFQATT and CDR2 SNEGSKA (reference sequence). The CDR3 coding sequence is TGCAGTGCCCGCGACAGGATTTACACCGGGGAGCTGTTTTTT. This gives the protein CSARDRIYTGELFF.

This rearrangement joins TRBV7-2 to TRBJ2-5; D is unclear. V was pared by 4 bases and J by 4 bases, with 7 bases between. CDR1 SGHTA and CDR2 FQGNSA come from the germline V gene. The CDR3 spans 12 residues. The CDR3: CASSSPPETQYF. DNA for the CDR3: TGTGCCAGCAGCTCCCCCCCAGAGACCCAGTACTTC.

The chain has TRBV11-3 and TRBJ2-7; D remains unclear. This CDR3 is 13 amino acids long. V was trimmed by 5 bases and J by 6 bases, leaving 14 bases between them. Germline CDR1 SGHNT, CDR2 YENEEA. The CDR3 protein is CASSQITPLEQYF. CDR3 DNA: TGTGCCAGCAGCCAAATTACCCCCCTCGAGCAGTACTTC. The complete variable domain, with remaining parts taken from reference TRBV11-3 and TRBJ2-7, reads EAGVVQSPRYKIIEKKQPVAFWCNPISGHNTLYWYLQNLGQGPELLIRYENEEAVDDSQLPKDRFSAERLKGVDSTLKIQPAELGDSAVYLCASSQITPLEQYFGPGTRLTVT.

This clonotype turned up a few times. The rearrangement uses TRBV7-2 and TRBJ2-1, with 9 positions matching TRBD2. Looked up from germline, CDR1 is SGHTA and CDR2 is FQGNSA. This CDR3 is 15 amino acids long. The J segment lost 6 bases and the V segment lost 5 bases, leaving 8 bases of the junction unmatched. CDR3 loop: CASSRSSGVPNEQFF. In nucleotides, the CDR3 is TGTGCCAGCAGCCGATCTAGCGGGGTCCCCAATGAGCAGTTCTTC.

The rearrangement uses TRBV20-1 and TRBJ2-1; no reliable D call. The CDR3 spans 11 residues. V lost 5 bases and J lost 6, with 8 bases in between. Germline V gene lookup returns CDR1 DFQATT and CDR2 SNEGSKA (reference sequence). CDR3 protein: CSAPRINEQFF. For the CDR3, the DNA is TGCAGTGCTCCCAGGATCAATGAGCAGTTCTTC.

This sequence joins TRBV6-6 and TRBJ1-6; D remains unclear. Germline CDR1 and CDR2: MNHNY and SVGAGI (reference sequence). This CDR3 has 14 amino acids. Deletions cut 8 bases from V and 6 bases from J, with 14 bases between. This CDR3 reads CASSLWGRNSPLHF. The CDR3 coding sequence is TGTGCCAGCTCCCTCTGGGGTCGTAATTCACCCCTCCACTTT.

As to this clonotype: Being one base from a much bigger clone, this may be a read error. The chain joins TRBV7-2 to TRBJ2-1; 7 nucleotides agree with TRBD1. The CDR3 has 13 amino acids. Germline V CDR1 and CDR2: SGHTA, FQGNSA. V shed 5 bases, J shed 10 bases, and the junction held 8 bases outside the gene matches. The CDR3 DNA reads TGTGCCAGCAGCGATGACAGGGTAAGCGAGCAGTTCTTC. It is translated as CASSDDRVSEQFF.

There are a few counts of this clonotype. CDR3 region: CASRGQGGYGYTF. The CDR3 DNA follows: TGTGCCAGCCGCGGACAGGGGGGCTATGGCTACACCTTC. This chain uses TRBV6-5 with TRBJ1-2; 10 nucleotides match TRBD1. The CDR3 loop spans 13 amino acids. The ends lost 8 bases at V and 4 bases at J; junction bases unmatched: 4. From germline, CDR1 is MNHEY and CDR2 SVGAGI.

The rearrangement uses TRBV7-2 and TRBJ2-1; 8 bases align to TRBD2. This CDR3 region has 17 residues. V gave up 5 bases and J gave up 0 bases; unmatched junction bases: 9. The germline V gene has CDR1 SGHTA and CDR2 FQGNSA. The chain's CDR3 is CASSPRAGEPSYNEQFF. The CDR3, as DNA: TGTGCCAGCAGCCCAAGAGCGGGAGAGCCCTCCTACAATGAGCAGTTCTTC.

This clonotype was found a few times. The chain has TRBV10-3 and TRBJ2-2, with D unclear. Germline CDR1 is ENHRY and CDR2 is SYGVKD. V dropped 9 bases and J dropped 3 bases, with 17 bases sitting between them. The CDR3 totals 15 residues. The CDR3 sequence: CAMTADGIYTGELFF. CDR3 DNA sequence: TGTGCCATGACTGCTGACGGTATCTACACCGGGGAGCTGTTTTTT.

This clonotype turned up a few times. The chain joins TRBV5-1 to TRBJ2-1; TRBD2 aligns across 12 bases. The J segment lost 7 bases and the V segment lost 4 bases, leaving 18 bases of the junction unmatched. Looked up from germline, CDR1 is SGHRS and CDR2 is YFSETQ. The CDR3 spans 19 residues. CDR3 region: CASSPWTSGAPRGGNEQFF. In nucleotides, the CDR3 is TGCGCCAGCAGCCCCTGGACTAGCGGGGCTCCTCGGGGTGGTAATGAGCAGTTCTTC.

This clonotype was seen ten or more times. The chain recombines TRBV5-1 with TRBJ2-1; TRBD2 might be the D (6 bases). The V and J ends lost 3 bases and 4 bases respectively, with 23 bases between them. Germline V gene lookup returns CDR1 SGHRS and CDR2 YFSETQ. There are 18 residues in the CDR3. DNA for the CDR3: TGCGCCAGCAGCTCGTTGCCACGTGGCGGGACCAGATACAATGAGCAGTTCTTC. It translates to CASSSLPRGGTRYNEQFF. Supplemented by reference TRBV5-1 and TRBJ2-1, the full variable domain reads KAGVTQTPRYLIKTRGQQVTLSCSPISGHRSVSWYQQTPGQGLQFLFEYFSETQRNKGNFPGRFSGRQFSNSRSEMNVSTLELGDSALYLCASSSLPRGGTRYNEQFFGPGTRLTVL.

V is TRBV20-1 and J is TRBJ2-1; weak D call: TRBD2 (6 bases). This CDR3 spans 14 amino acids. Germline CDR1 and CDR2: DFQATT and SNEGSKA (reference sequence). The V end lost 5 bases, the J end lost 6 bases, and 17 bases lay between the germline ends. As DNA, the CDR3 is TGCAGTGCTTTCGGGGGAAGCGAGGGCAATGAGCAGTTCTTC. As protein: CSAFGGSEGNEQFF.

This clonotype was picked up a small number of times. The chain links TRBV15 to TRBJ2-7, with 10 bases that match TRBD1. V gave up 5 bases and J gave up 6 bases; unmatched junction bases: 7. Germline V gene lookup returns CDR1 LNHNV and CDR2 YYDKDF (reference sequence). This CDR3 is built from 14 residues. In DNA, the CDR3 is TGTGCCACCAGCCGGGACAGGGGAACTGGCGAGCAGTACTTC. It encodes CATSRDRGTGEQYF.

The rearrangement links TRBV9 to TRBJ2-3; 11 bases are shared with TRBD2. The germline V gene encodes CDR1 SGDLS and CDR2 YYNGEE. The junction had 13 bases not matched to a gene; V was cut back by 4 bases and J by 0 bases. The CDR3 is made up of 19 amino acids. CDR3 residues: CASSPRSGLAVTSTDTQYF. The DNA of the CDR3 is TGTGCCAGCAGCCCTCGCTCGGGACTAGCGGTGACTAGCACAGATACGCAGTATTTT. Full variable domain (remainder filled in from reference TRBV9 and TRBJ2-3): DSGVTQTPKHLITATGQRVTLRCSPRSGDLSVYWYQQSLDQGLQFLIQYYNGEERAKGNILERFSAQQFPDLHSELNLSSLELGDSALYFCASSPRSGLAVTSTDTQYFGPGTRLTVL.

The rearrangement uses TRBV4-3 and TRBJ2-7, with no clear D. Trimming shortened V by 0 bases and J by 6 bases, and 18 bases separated the two germline ends. Looked up from germline, CDR1 is LGHNA and CDR2 is YSLEER. This CDR3 is 16 amino acids long. CDR3 amino acids: CASSQDLRAPPSEQYF. CDR3 nucleotide sequence: TGCGCCAGCAGCCAAGATTTACGGGCTCCCCCCTCCGAGCAGTACTTC.

The chain couples TRBV11-2 to TRBJ2-3, with 11 positions matching TRBD2. Germline CDR1 is SGHAT and CDR2 is FQNNGV. V was clipped by 8 bases and J by 1 base; unmatched bases: 17. This CDR3 is built from 19 residues. CDR3 bases: TGTGCCAGCCGCCCCATTCCCCGTACTAGCGGGGGACGCACAGATACGCAGTATTTT. It encodes CASRPIPRTSGGRTDTQYF.

The V call is TRBV5-1, the J call TRBJ2-7, with TRBD1 as a possible D gene (5 bases). Germline-derived CDR1 and CDR2 are SGHRS and YFSETQ. The germline V and J ends were trimmed by 5 bases and 2 bases, with 14 bases remaining between them. The CDR3 has 14 amino acids. CDR3 nucleotide sequence: TGCGCCAGCAGTACGGACAAGGGGCCCTACGAGCAGTACTTC. It encodes CASSTDKGPYEQYF.

There are a few counts of this clonotype. V gene TRBV7-8 combines with J gene TRBJ2-3, with TRBD1 identical over 8 bases. After removal of 4 bases from V and 5 bases from J, the junction contained 8 bases not matched to a gene. This CDR3 spans 15 amino acids. Germline V gives CDR1 SGHVS, CDR2 FQNEAQ. The CDR3 DNA sequence: TGTGCCAGCAGCTCCCGGACAGGGAGTGAAGATACGCAGTATTTT. Its translation is CASSSRTGSEDTQYF.

The sample holds a few counts of this clonotype. The chain carries TRBV12-3 or TRBV12-4 and TRBJ2-1, with 8 bases fitting TRBD2. CDR3 size: 15 residues. The V segment lost 5 bases and the J segment 2 bases; nucleotides outside the gene matches: 5. Here the CDR3 DNA reads TGTGCCAGCAGTCCCAAGGGACTAGCCTACAATGAGCAGTTCTTC. Its protein is CASSPKGLAYNEQFF.

This clonotype has only a few counts. This chain uses TRBV29-1 with TRBJ2-1; D is undetermined. This CDR3 spans 17 amino acids. V was pared by 5 bases and J by 0 bases, with 20 bases between. Looked up from germline, CDR1 is SQVTM and CDR2 is ANQGSEA. The CDR3 bases are TGCAGCGTTTTTGTTAAGACCAGGTGGAGCTCCTACAATGAGCAGTTCTTC. Translating gives CSVFVKTRWSSYNEQFF.

This chain links TRBV11-2 with TRBJ2-5; 8 positions match TRBD2. The V gene's germline CDR1 is SGHAT and CDR2 FQNNGV. V lost 3 bases, J lost 5 bases, and 5 bases stayed unmatched. The CDR3 covers 14 residues. The CDR3 is CASSFMRGVETQYF. The CDR3 coding sequence is TGTGCCAGCAGCTTTATGCGGGGGGTGGAGACCCAGTACTTC.

This clonotype was detected only a few times. V is TRBV2 and J is TRBJ2-7, with a possible D match to TRBD1 (6 bases). V gave up 6 bases and J gave up 7 bases, with 16 bases separating them. Germline V gives CDR1 SNHLY, CDR2 FYNNEI. This CDR3 is built from 13 residues. CDR3 amino acids: CASRGTPRGEQYF. The CDR3 DNA is TGTGCCAGCAGAGGGACGCCCAGGGGAGAGCAGTACTTC.

V and J are TRBV27 and TRBJ2-7, with a possible D match to TRBD2 (6 bases). CDR1 and CDR2 from the germline V gene are MNHEY and SMNVEV (reference sequence). The CDR3 has 13 amino acids. V gave up 5 bases and J gave up 4 bases, with 12 bases separating them. CDR3 protein: CASSPYLAYEQYF. The CDR3 bases are TGTGCCAGCAGTCCTTATCTAGCGTACGAGCAGTACTTC.

J is TRBJ2-1 and V is TRBV12-3 or TRBV12-4; 14 bases agree with TRBD2. CDR3 length: 18 amino acids. Losses at the gene ends were 3 bases for V and 5 bases for J; bases not matched to a gene: 9. The CDR3 region has the DNA TGTGCCAGCAGTTTCAACCGCCGGGGACTAGCGGGAGACAATGAGCAGTTCTTC. Translating gives CASSFNRRGLAGDNEQFF.

The gene calls are TRBV15 and TRBJ2-3; D perhaps matches TRBD1 (6 bases). CDR1 LNHNV and CDR2 YYDKDF come from the germline V gene (reference sequence). V lost 1 base to trimming and J lost 0 bases, with 14 bases between them. This CDR3 spans 17 amino acids. CDR3 protein: CATSRVRGVSSTDTQYF. The CDR3, as DNA: TGTGCCACCAGCAGAGTCAGGGGAGTCTCTAGCACAGATACGCAGTATTTT.

This clonotype has only a few counts. The V call is TRBV5-6, the J call TRBJ2-2, with a possible D match to TRBD2 (6 bases). CDR3 length: 15 amino acids. V was cut by 0 bases and J by 5 bases, with 11 bases left in between. Looked up from germline, CDR1 is SGHDT and CDR2 is YYEEEE. The CDR3 here is CASSLGLVETGELFF. DNA of the CDR3: TGTGCCAGCAGCTTGGGACTAGTAGAAACCGGGGAGCTGTTTTTT.

This chain links TRBV7-6 with TRBJ2-3; 16 nucleotides agree with TRBD2. V gave up 5 bases and J gave up 8 bases; unmatched junction bases: 7. Germline CDR1 reads SGHVS; CDR2 reads FNYEAQ. There are 16 residues in the CDR3. The CDR3 here is CASSPTGLAGGPTQYF. Here the CDR3 DNA reads TGTGCCAGCAGCCCAACGGGACTAGCGGGGGGGCCTACGCAGTATTTT.

The rearrangement links TRBV20-1 to TRBJ1-2; maybe TRBD1 (5 bases). Germline-derived CDR1 and CDR2 are DFQATT and SNEGSKA (reference sequence). V lost 5 bases and J lost 2, with 15 bases in between. This CDR3 has 14 residues. CDR3 DNA: TGCAGTGCTGGGGCGGGCGGGAAGAACTATGGCTACACCTTC. Translating it yields CSAGAGGKNYGYTF.

The chain employs TRBV7-2 and TRBJ2-5; TRBD1 or TRBD2 may be the D gene (6 bases each). Germline values: CDR1 SGHTA, CDR2 FQGNSA. V was trimmed by 6 bases and J by 0 bases, leaving 17 bases between them. The CDR3 is 16 residues long. Here the CDR3 reads CASSSGLRGDQETQYF. The CDR3 nucleotides are TGTGCCAGCAGTTCCGGATTGAGGGGGGACCAAGAGACCCAGTACTTC.